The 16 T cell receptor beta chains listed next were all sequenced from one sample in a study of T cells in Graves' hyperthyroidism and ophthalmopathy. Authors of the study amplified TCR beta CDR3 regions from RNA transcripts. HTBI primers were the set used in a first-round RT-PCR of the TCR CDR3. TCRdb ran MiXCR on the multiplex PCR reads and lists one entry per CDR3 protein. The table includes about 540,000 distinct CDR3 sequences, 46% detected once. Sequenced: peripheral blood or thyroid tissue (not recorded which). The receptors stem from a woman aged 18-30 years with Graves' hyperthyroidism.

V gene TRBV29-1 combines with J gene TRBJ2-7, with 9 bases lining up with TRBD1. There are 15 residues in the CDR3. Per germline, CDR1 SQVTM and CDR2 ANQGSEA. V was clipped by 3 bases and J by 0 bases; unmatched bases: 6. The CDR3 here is CSVEVRDRASYEQYF. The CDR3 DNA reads TGCAGCGTTGAGGTTCGGGACAGGGCCTCCTACGAGCAGTACTTC.

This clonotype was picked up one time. CDR3 region: CSVPFLNEQFF. DNA for the CDR3: TGCAGCGTGCCCTTCTTGAATGAGCAGTTCTTC. The chain is built from TRBV29-1 and TRBJ2-1; D is undetermined. The CDR3 spans 11 residues. Trimming removed 6 bases from V and 7 bases from J, with 10 bases in between. CDR1 SQVTM and CDR2 ANQGSEA come from the germline V gene.

Written as DNA, the CDR3 is TGCAGCGTTGTTCCGGGGCCGAATCAGCCCCAGCATTTT. This gives the protein CSVVPGPNQPQHF. This sequence joins TRBV29-1 and TRBJ1-5, with a tentative D call TRBD1 (5 bases). V dropped 4 bases and J dropped 4 bases, with 11 bases sitting between them. Germline lookup yields CDR1 SQVTM and CDR2 ANQGSEA. This CDR3 comprises 13 residues. The entire variable domain, with the rest obtained from reference TRBV29-1 and TRBJ1-5, is as follows: SAVISQKPSRDICQRGTSLTIQCQVDSQVTMMFWYRQQPGQSLTLIATANQGSEATYESGFVIDKFPISRPNLTFSTLTVSNMSPEDSSIYLCSVVPGPNQPQHFGDGTRLSIL.

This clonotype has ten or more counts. The CDR3 loop reads CAISESRRGDYGYTF. CDR3 in DNA: TGTGCCATCAGTGAGTCGAGACGGGGCGACTATGGCTACACCTTC. V is TRBV10-3 and J is TRBJ1-2; perhaps TRBD1 as D (5 bases). There are 15 residues in the CDR3. V lost 0 bases to trimming and J lost 3 bases, with 11 bases between them. Germline lookup yields CDR1 ENHRY and CDR2 SYGVKD.

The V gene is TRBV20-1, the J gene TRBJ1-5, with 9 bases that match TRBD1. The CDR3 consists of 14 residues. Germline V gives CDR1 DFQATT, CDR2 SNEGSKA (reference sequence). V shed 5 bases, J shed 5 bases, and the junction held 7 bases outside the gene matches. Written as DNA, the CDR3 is TGCAGTGCTCCGGACAGGGGCCAATATCAGCCCCAGCATTTT. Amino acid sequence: CSAPDRGQYQPQHF.

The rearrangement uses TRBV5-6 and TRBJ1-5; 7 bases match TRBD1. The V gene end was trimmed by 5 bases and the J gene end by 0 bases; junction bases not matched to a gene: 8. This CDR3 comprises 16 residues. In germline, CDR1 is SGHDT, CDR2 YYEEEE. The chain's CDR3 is CASRKQGTHSNQPQHF. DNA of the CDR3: TGTGCCAGCAGAAAACAGGGGACGCATAGCAATCAGCCCCAGCATTTT.

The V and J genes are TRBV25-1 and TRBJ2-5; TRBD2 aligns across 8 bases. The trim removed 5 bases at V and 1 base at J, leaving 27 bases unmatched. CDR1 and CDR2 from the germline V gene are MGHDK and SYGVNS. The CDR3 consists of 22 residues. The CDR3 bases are TGTGCCAGCAGTTACCAGGGACTCCCCCTGATAGCGGGAATTTCTGGCCAAGAGACCCAGTACTTC. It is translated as CASSYQGLPLIAGISGQETQYF.

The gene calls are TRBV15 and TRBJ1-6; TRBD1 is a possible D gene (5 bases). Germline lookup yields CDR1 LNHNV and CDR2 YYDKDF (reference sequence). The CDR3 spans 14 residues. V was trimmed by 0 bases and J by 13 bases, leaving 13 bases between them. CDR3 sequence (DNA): TGTGCCACCAGCAGAGATAGCGGGGCTTCGCCCCTCCACTTT. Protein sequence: CATSRDSGASPLHF.

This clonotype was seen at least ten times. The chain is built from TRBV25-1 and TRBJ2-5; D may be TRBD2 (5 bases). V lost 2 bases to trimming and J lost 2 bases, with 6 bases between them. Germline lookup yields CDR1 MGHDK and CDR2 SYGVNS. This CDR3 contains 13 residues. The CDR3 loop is CASSEPGQETQYF. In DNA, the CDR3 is TGTGCCAGCAGTGAACCGGGACAAGAGACCCAGTACTTC.

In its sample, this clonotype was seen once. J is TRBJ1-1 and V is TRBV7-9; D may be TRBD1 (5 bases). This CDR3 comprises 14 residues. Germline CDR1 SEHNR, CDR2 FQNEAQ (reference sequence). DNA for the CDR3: TGTGTCACCAAAGAACCCGGGACGAACACTGAAGCTTTCTTT. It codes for CVTKEPGTNTEAFF.

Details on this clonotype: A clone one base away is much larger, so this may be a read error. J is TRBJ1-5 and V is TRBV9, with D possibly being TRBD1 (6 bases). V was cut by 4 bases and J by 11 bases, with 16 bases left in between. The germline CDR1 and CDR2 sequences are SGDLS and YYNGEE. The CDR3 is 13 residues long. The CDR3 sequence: CASSRGTKGAQHF. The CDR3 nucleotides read TGTGCCAGCAGCCGTGGGACAAAGGGGGCCCAGCATTTT.

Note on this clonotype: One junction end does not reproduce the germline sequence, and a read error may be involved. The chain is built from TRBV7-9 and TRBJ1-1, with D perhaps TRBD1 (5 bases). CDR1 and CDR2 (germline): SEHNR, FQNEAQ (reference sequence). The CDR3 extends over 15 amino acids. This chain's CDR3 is CASSVAGGVNTEAFF. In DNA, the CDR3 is TGTGCCAGCAGCGTAGCGGGGGGTGTGAACACTGAAGCTTTCTTT.

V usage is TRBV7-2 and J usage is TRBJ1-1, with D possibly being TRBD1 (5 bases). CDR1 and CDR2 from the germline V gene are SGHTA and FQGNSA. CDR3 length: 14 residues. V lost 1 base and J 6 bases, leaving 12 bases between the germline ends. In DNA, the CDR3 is TGTGCCAGCAGCTTAGGGGGCGTGAAGGCTGAAGCTTTCTTT. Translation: CASSLGGVKAEAFF.

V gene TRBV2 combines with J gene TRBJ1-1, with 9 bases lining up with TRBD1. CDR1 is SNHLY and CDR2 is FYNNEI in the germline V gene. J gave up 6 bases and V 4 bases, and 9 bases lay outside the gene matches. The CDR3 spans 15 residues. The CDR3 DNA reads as TGTGCCAGCAGTGCCGGGCGACAGGGGGTTCCTGAAGCTTTCTTT. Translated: CASSAGRQGVPEAFF.

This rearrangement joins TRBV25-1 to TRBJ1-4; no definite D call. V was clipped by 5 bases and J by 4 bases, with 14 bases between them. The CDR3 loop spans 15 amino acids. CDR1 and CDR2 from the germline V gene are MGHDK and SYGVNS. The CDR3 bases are TGTGCCAGCAGTTACCGCCCACTGGGTAATGAAAAACTGTTTTTT. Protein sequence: CASSYRPLGNEKLFF.

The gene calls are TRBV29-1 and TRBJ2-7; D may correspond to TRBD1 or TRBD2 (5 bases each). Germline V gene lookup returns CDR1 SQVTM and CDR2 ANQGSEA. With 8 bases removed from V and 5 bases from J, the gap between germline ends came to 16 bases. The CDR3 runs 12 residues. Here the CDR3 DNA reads TGCAGCTCGGGACGGCGAGGAGACGAGCAGTACTTC. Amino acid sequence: CSSGRRGDEQYF.